A selection of T cell receptor beta chains follows, all from one sample in a study of OX40 agonist ivuxolimab in advanced cancers. Assay: immunoSEQ multiplex PCR; the TCRdb copy retains only in-frame clones and omits some. This table has tens of thousands of clones, roughly 87% appearing once. Sample: CD4+ or CD8+ T cells sorted from blood, taken in a trial of the OX40 agonist ivuxolimab. These receptors came from an adult with an advanced solid tumor such as melanoma, head and neck, liver or kidney cancer. CDR3s include the opening cysteine and the closing phenylalanine or tryptophan. A D gene is named only where the DNA matches it firmly. A clone size is listed for some rows: how often the clone was seen (once, few, many), or a class if it is expanded.

>.|.|TRBV5-1|TRBJ2-3
TGCGCCAGCAGCGCGTCCACAGATACGCAGTATTTT
CASSASTDTQYF
>.|.|TRBV6-1|TRBJ1-6
TGTGCCAGCAGTGAATTCTGGCCGACGGGGAGCTCCTATAATTCACCCCTCCACTTT
CASSEFWPTGSSYNSPLHF
>.|.|TRBV7-4|TRBJ1-5
TGTGCCAGCAGCTTAGGACGGATCAATCAGCCCCAGCATTTT
CASSLGRINQPQHF
>TRBD2|.|TRBV6-5|TRBJ2-2
TGTGCCAGCAGTCTAGCGGGAGTAAAGAGAGGGGAGCTGTTTTTT
CASSLAGVKRGELFF
>.|once|TRBV7-9|TRBJ2-7
TGTGCCAGCACCCAAAGAGGGGGTAACTACGAGCAGTACTTC
CASTQRGGNYEQYF
>TRBD2|few|TRBV5-4|TRBJ2-7
TGTGCCAGCAGCTCACTAGCGGGAGGGCACTACGAGCAGTACTTC
CASSSLAGGHYEQYF
>.|.|TRBV5-4|TRBJ1-4
TGTGCCAGCGGTCCCTGGTCTCCGGGGGGTGGAGGGGCGATTTTT
CASGPWSPGGGGAIF
>TRBD1|.|TRBV28|TRBJ1-6
TGTGCCAGCAGTCTCCTCGGACAGGGGATGAATTCACCCCTCCACTTT
CASSLLGQGMNSPLHF
>.|.|TRBV6-5|TRBJ1-1
TGTGCCAGCAGTTACTCGTCCGCGAACACTGAAGCTTTCTTT
CASSYSSANTEAFF
>TRBD2|.|TRBV5-8|TRBJ2-3
TGTGCCAGCAGCTTTCTAGCGGGGGGGACAGATACGCAGTATTTT
CASSFLAGGTDTQYF
>.|.|TRBV10-1|TRBJ2-3
TGCGCCAGCAGTGGCGGGACCAAGGGCTCAGATACGCAGTATTTT
CASSGGTKGSDTQYF
>.|few|TRBV7-2|TRBJ1-4
TGTGCCAGCAGCTTAGTAGACCAGAAGTCGTTGTTTTTT
CASSLVDQKSLFF
>TRBD2|.|TRBV25-1|TRBJ2-7
TGTGCCAGCAGTCCCACAGCGGGGCTCTCCAGGGACGAGCAGTACTTC
CASSPTAGLSRDEQYF
>.|.|TRBV5-1|TRBJ2-1
TGCGCCAGCAGCTTTTACGGGGAGCAGTTCTTC
CASSFYGEQFF
>.|.|TRBV6-1|TRBJ1-1
TGTGCCAGCAGTGCGTTGAACACTGAAGCTTTCTTT
CASSALNTEAFF
>.|few|TRBV10-3|TRBJ1-4
TGTGCCATCAGTGAGTCAGGGACGGTGCTGTTTTTT
CAISESGTVLFF
>TRBD1|.|TRBV11-3|TRBJ1-2
TGTGCCAGCAGCTTAGGAGGGGACAGCTCATACAACTATGGCTACACCTTC
CASSLGGDSSYNYGYTF
>TRBD2|.|TRBV7-2|TRBJ2-2
TGTGCCAGCAGCTTTGCTAGCGGGGGGTTCACCGGGGAGCTGTTTTTT
CASSFASGGFTGELFF
>.|.|TRBV5-1|TRBJ1-2
TGCGCCAGCAGCTTGGTGCCAGGGAAGGACTATGGCTACACCTTC
CASSLVPGKDYGYTF
>.|.|TRBV7-2|TRBJ2-7
TGTGCCAGCAGCTTAGTCGACAGCTCCTACGAGCAGTACTTC
CASSLVDSSYEQYF
>.|.|TRBV28|TRBJ1-2
TGTGCCAGCATAGGGGGATGGTATGGCTACACCTTC
CASIGGWYGYTF